Listed below are T cell receptor beta chains from one sample, sequenced in a study of blood T cell repertoires in COVID-19. Here immunoSEQ multiplex PCR was the method, and the copy in TCRdb shows in-frame clones only, minus some. The table has approximately 160,000 clones, approximately 88% seen once; the top ten hold about 10%. The sequenced sample was peripheral blood. The receptors stem from a woman older than 75 with active or convalescent COVID-19. Both conserved end residues are part of each CDR3. A D gene is named only where the DNA matches it firmly. Expanded clones get a size class; other rows say once, few or many, or leave the size out.

d_gene: TRBD2
abundance: NA
v_gene: TRBV20-1
j_gene: TRBJ2-3
CDR3nt: TGCAGTGCTAGTGTGACTAGCGGCACAGATACGCAGTATTTT
CDR3aa: CSASVTSGTDTQYF

d_gene: NA
abundance: NA
v_gene: TRBV27
j_gene: TRBJ1-1
CDR3nt: TGTGCCTCGCGCCGGGGTAAAGGGGGTGAAGCTTTCTTT
CDR3aa: CASRRGKGGEAFF

d_gene: NA
abundance: NA
v_gene: TRBV6-2/TRBV6-3
j_gene: TRBJ1-1
CDR3nt: TGTGCCAGCAGTCCATACAGGGTAAACACTGAAGCTTTCTTT
CDR3aa: CASSPYRVNTEAFF

d_gene: NA
abundance: NA
v_gene: TRBV14
j_gene: TRBJ1-2
CDR3nt: TGTGCCAGCAGCCAAGGGGCCGCGGGCGTTTTATATGGCTACACCTTC
CDR3aa: CASSQGAAGVLYGYTF

d_gene: TRBD1
abundance: NA
v_gene: TRBV3-1/TRBV3-2
j_gene: TRBJ1-4
CDR3nt: TGTGCCAGCAGCCAAGGGCCGGGACAGGGGACTGAAAAACTGTTTTTT
CDR3aa: CASSQGPGQGTEKLFF

d_gene: NA
abundance: NA
v_gene: TRBV27
j_gene: TRBJ1-5
CDR3nt: TGTGCCAGCAGTTTCCAGGCAAATCAGCCCCAGCATTTT
CDR3aa: CASSFQANQPQHF

d_gene: NA
abundance: NA
v_gene: TRBV19
j_gene: TRBJ1-2
CDR3nt: TGTGCCAGTAGTATAGATCGAGTAAGAAACTATGGCTACACCTTC
CDR3aa: CASSIDRVRNYGYTF

d_gene: TRBD2
abundance: NA
v_gene: TRBV12-5
j_gene: TRBJ2-1
CDR3nt: TGTGCTAGTGGTTCCCTTAGCGGGGTCGTGCTCTGGGGGGAGCAGTTCTTC
CDR3aa: CASGSLSGVVLWGEQFF

d_gene: TRBD1
abundance: NA
v_gene: TRBV2
j_gene: TRBJ1-3
CDR3nt: TGTGCCAGCAGTCAACAGGGGGTTGGGGGAAACACCATATATTTT
CDR3aa: CASSQQGVGGNTIYF

d_gene: NA
abundance: NA
v_gene: TRBV29-1
j_gene: TRBJ1-2
CDR3nt: TGCAGCGTTGACCCGGAGTGGGACTATGGCTACACCTTC
CDR3aa: CSVDPEWDYGYTF

d_gene: TRBD1
abundance: NA
v_gene: TRBV9
j_gene: TRBJ1-4
CDR3nt: TGTGCCAGCAACGCGGGACAGGGAAGGGAAAAACTGTTTTTT
CDR3aa: CASNAGQGREKLFF

d_gene: NA
abundance: few
v_gene: TRBV5-5
j_gene: TRBJ1-2
CDR3nt: TGTGCCAGCAGCTCGGACCCGGGTCGTCGGGGGGGCTACACCTTC
CDR3aa: CASSSDPGRRGGYTF

d_gene: TRBD1
abundance: NA
v_gene: TRBV2
j_gene: TRBJ1-6
CDR3nt: TGTGCCAGCAGTGGAGGGACAGGCGATTATTCACCCCTCCACTTT
CDR3aa: CASSGGTGDYSPLHF

d_gene: NA
abundance: NA
v_gene: TRBV9
j_gene: TRBJ1-6
CDR3nt: TGTGCCAGCAGCGTAGGTCAGGATACTTCACCCCTCCACTTT
CDR3aa: CASSVGQDTSPLHF

d_gene: NA
abundance: NA
v_gene: TRBV9
j_gene: TRBJ2-2
CDR3nt: TGTGCCAGCGGTCCCAGGGGGAACACCGGGGAGCTGTTTTTT
CDR3aa: CASGPRGNTGELFF

d_gene: NA
abundance: NA
v_gene: TRBV18
j_gene: TRBJ1-2
CDR3nt: TGTGCCAGCTCACCAGCGGGTTTGTACTATGGCTACACCTTC
CDR3aa: CASSPAGLYYGYTF

d_gene: TRBD1
abundance: NA
v_gene: TRBV4-3
j_gene: TRBJ2-7
CDR3nt: TGCGCCAGCAGCCAGGGCACTACCGGGACAGGGGGTTTCGAGCAGTACTTC
CDR3aa: CASSQGTTGTGGFEQYF

d_gene: NA
abundance: NA
v_gene: TRBV29-1
j_gene: TRBJ1-2
CDR3nt: TGCAGCGTTCCTCCCCCGACTCCGGGGAGTGGCTACACCTTC
CDR3aa: CSVPPPTPGSGYTF

d_gene: NA
abundance: NA
v_gene: TRBV6-5
j_gene: TRBJ1-2
CDR3nt: TGTGCCAGCAGCCGCCCCGCAGGGGTCTATGGCTACACCTTC
CDR3aa: CASSRPAGVYGYTF

d_gene: NA
abundance: NA
v_gene: TRBV6-2/TRBV6-3
j_gene: TRBJ1-1
CDR3nt: TGTGCCAGCAGTTACAGTACAGATTGGAACACTGAAGCTTTCTTT
CDR3aa: CASSYSTDWNTEAFF

d_gene: NA
abundance: NA
v_gene: TRBV30
j_gene: TRBJ1-2
CDR3nt: TGTGCCTGGAGTGTACTAGGGTATGGCTACACCTTC
CDR3aa: CAWSVLGYGYTF

d_gene: TRBD2
abundance: NA
v_gene: TRBV6-2/TRBV6-3
j_gene: TRBJ2-1
CDR3nt: TGTGCCAGCAGTTATTTTTGGCTAGCGGGGGGGCATGAGCAGTTCTTC
CDR3aa: CASSYFWLAGGHEQFF

d_gene: NA
abundance: NA
v_gene: TRBV11-2
j_gene: TRBJ1-5
CDR3nt: TGTGCCAGCAGCTTAGATCAGGGGCCACGCAATCAGCCCCAGCATTTT
CDR3aa: CASSLDQGPRNQPQHF

d_gene: TRBD1
abundance: NA
v_gene: TRBV6-2/TRBV6-3
j_gene: TRBJ1-1
CDR3nt: TGTGCCAGCAGTACCTACAGGGGGAGGACTGAAGCTTTCTTT
CDR3aa: CASSTYRGRTEAFF

d_gene: NA
abundance: NA
v_gene: TRBV6-5
j_gene: TRBJ1-2
CDR3nt: TGTGCCAGCAGCCCCCGGGACACCTATGGCTACACCTTC
CDR3aa: CASSPRDTYGYTF

d_gene: NA
abundance: NA
v_gene: TRBV19
j_gene: TRBJ2-7
CDR3nt: TGTGCCAGTAGTATCTTGTGGGGGGACCTGTACTTC
CDR3aa: CASSILWGDLYF

d_gene: NA
abundance: NA
v_gene: TRBV12-3/TRBV12-4
j_gene: TRBJ1-2
CDR3nt: TGTGCCAGCAGTTTAAGTCTGGGAGCCGACTTC
CDR3aa: CASSLSLGADF

d_gene: NA
abundance: NA
v_gene: TRBV14
j_gene: TRBJ2-3
CDR3nt: TGTGCCAGCAGCCATCATGGGGGGAGTCTCACAGATACGCAGTATTTT
CDR3aa: CASSHHGGSLTDTQYF

d_gene: NA
abundance: NA
v_gene: TRBV11-3
j_gene: TRBJ1-1
CDR3nt: TGTGCCAGCAGCTTAGATTTGACAGCCCTTAACACTGAAGCTTTCTTT
CDR3aa: CASSLDLTALNTEAFF

d_gene: NA
abundance: NA
v_gene: TRBV10-3
j_gene: TRBJ1-2
CDR3nt: TGTGCCATCAGTGAGTCGCCAGGGTCTAATGGCTACACCTTC
CDR3aa: CAISESPGSNGYTF

d_gene: NA
abundance: few
v_gene: TRBV19
j_gene: TRBJ2-2
CDR3nt: TGTGCCACTTCTAGGACAGTAGCGAACACCGGGGAGCTGTTTTTT
CDR3aa: CATSRTVANTGELFF

d_gene: NA
abundance: once
v_gene: TRBV29-1
j_gene: TRBJ2-3
CDR3nt: TGCAGCGTTGAATGGCAGGGTTCGGCAGATACGCAGTATTTT
CDR3aa: CSVEWQGSADTQYF

d_gene: TRBD2
abundance: NA
v_gene: TRBV7-6
j_gene: TRBJ2-1
CDR3nt: TGTGCCAGCAGCCGGGCTAGCGGGGAGTACAATGAGCAGTTCTTC
CDR3aa: CASSRASGEYNEQFF

d_gene: TRBD2
abundance: NA
v_gene: TRBV19
j_gene: TRBJ2-1
CDR3nt: TGTGCCAGTAGCCCGGCTAGCGGGGCGCAGTACAATGAGCAGTTCTTC
CDR3aa: CASSPASGAQYNEQFF

d_gene: NA
abundance: once
v_gene: TRBV6-5
j_gene: TRBJ1-1
CDR3nt: TGTGCCAGCACGGGGAATAGGAACACTGAAGCTTTCTTT
CDR3aa: CASTGNRNTEAFF

d_gene: NA
abundance: few
v_gene: TRBV27
j_gene: TRBJ1-5
CDR3nt: TGTGCCAGCAGTTTATCACTCAGGGCGGATCAGCCCCAGCATTTT
CDR3aa: CASSLSLRADQPQHF

d_gene: NA
abundance: NA
v_gene: TRBV27
j_gene: TRBJ1-1
CDR3nt: TGTGCCAGCAGTTTATCCCGGGGGGCTGAAGCTTTCTTT
CDR3aa: CASSLSRGAEAFF